The 25 T cell receptor beta chains listed next were all sequenced from one sample in a study of shared clonotypes between healthy human individuals. TCRdb keeps only in-frame clones here, not all; method: immunoSEQ multiplex PCR. The sample shows about 2.4 million clones, approximately 90% of them seen only once. Sequenced: naive CD4+ T cells sorted from blood. Specified subset: CD45RA+ positively selected. The receptors originated from a man aged 18 to 29 in good health.

The chain has TRBV10-3 and TRBJ2-1; 9 bases line up with TRBD1. This CDR3 spans 17 amino acids. Germline CDR1 reads ENHRY; CDR2 reads SYGVKD. V dropped 9 bases and J dropped 3; count of bases not matched to a gene: 15. CDR3 amino acids: CAIKPGQGTIGYNEQFF. The CDR3 DNA is TGTGCCATAAAACCGGGACAGGGAACGATTGGCTACAATGAGCAGTTCTTC.

This clone was seen just once. The chain uses TRBV5-4 and TRBJ1-1; weak D call: TRBD1 (5 bases). This CDR3 comprises 13 residues. Trimming removed 5 bases from V and 4 bases from J, with 12 bases in between. CDR1 SGHNT and CDR2 YYREEE come from the germline V gene (reference sequence). CDR3 nucleotides: TGTGCCAGCAGTGGGGGGGTTAGCACTGAAGCTTTCTTT. Translated: CASSGGVSTEAFF.

This chain joins TRBV6-1 and TRBJ1-5; D not resolved. Germline lookup yields CDR1 MNHNS and CDR2 SASEGT. V gave up 7 bases and J gave up 4 bases, with 8 bases separating them. The CDR3 has 12 amino acids. The CDR3 loop is CASKDPNQPQHF. Written as DNA, the CDR3 is TGTGCCAGCAAAGACCCGAATCAGCCCCAGCATTTT.

V gene TRBV5-8 combines with J gene TRBJ2-7; D remains ambiguous. CDR3 size: 14 residues. Germline-derived CDR1 and CDR2 are SGHTS and YDEGEE. Trimming shortened V by 2 bases and J by 1 base, and 10 bases separated the two germline ends. The CDR3: CASSFGAKSYEQYF. For the CDR3, the DNA is TGTGCCAGCAGCTTTGGAGCGAAATCCTACGAGCAGTACTTC.

This sequence joins TRBV4-1 and TRBJ1-3, with D unclear. Germline V gene lookup returns CDR1 MGHRA and CDR2 YSYEKL. There are 16 residues in the CDR3. V was cut by 1 base and J by 4 bases, with 14 bases left in between. The CDR3 region is CASSQALLESGNTIYF. The CDR3 bases are TGCGCCAGCAGCCAAGCCCTCCTCGAGAGCGGAAACACCATATATTTT.

V usage is TRBV5-1 and J usage is TRBJ2-1; 8 bases are shared with TRBD2. This CDR3 has 15 amino acids. Germline CDR1 SGHRS, CDR2 YFSETQ. Trimming cost V 4 bases and J 8 bases; bases outside gene matches: 11. The CDR3 coding sequence is TGCGCCAGCAGCACGGGGACTAGTAAGATGTATGAGCAGTTCTTC. It is translated as CASSTGTSKMYEQFF.

V and J are TRBV5-1 and TRBJ2-7; weak D call: TRBD1 (6 bases). The germline gives CDR1 SGHRS, CDR2 YFSETQ. V dropped 4 bases and J dropped 3 bases, with 14 bases sitting between them. The CDR3 is 14 amino acids. CDR3 DNA: TGCGCCAGCAGCGCACAGGGAAGGGACTACGAGCAGTACTTC. Its translation: CASSAQGRDYEQYF.

The V gene is TRBV28, the J gene TRBJ2-7, with 7 bases that match TRBD2. Germline V gene sequence: CDR1 MDHEN, CDR2 SYDVKM. The CDR3 sequence is 16 residues long. J lost 3 bases, V lost 0 bases, and 8 bases had no gene match. CDR3: CASSLWASGLNYEQYF. In DNA, the CDR3 is TGTGCCAGCAGTTTATGGGCTAGCGGATTAAACTACGAGCAGTACTTC.

This chain joins TRBV9 and TRBJ1-1; 7 bases match TRBD1. The CDR3 loop spans 15 amino acids. The V gene's germline CDR1 is SGDLS and CDR2 YYNGEE. V trimming: 3 bases; J trimming: 4 bases; junction bases outside the gene matches: 9. The CDR3 spells CASSAQVGGGTEAFF. The CDR3 region has the DNA TGTGCCAGCAGCGCTCAGGTAGGGGGCGGCACTGAAGCTTTCTTT. The variable domain in full, completed from reference TRBV9 and TRBJ1-1, reads DSGVTQTPKHLITATGQRVTLRCSPRSGDLSVYWYQQSLDQGLQFLIQYYNGEERAKGNILERFSAQQFPDLHSELNLSSLELGDSALYFCASSAQVGGGTEAFFGQGTRLTVV.

V is TRBV9 and J is TRBJ2-1, with D possibly matching TRBD2 (5 bases). This CDR3 is built from 13 residues. V lost 1 base, J lost 10 bases, and 12 bases lay in between. Germline CDR1 is SGDLS and CDR2 is YYNGEE. CDR3 in amino acids: CASSVSGGPEQFF. CDR3 DNA: TGTGCCAGCAGCGTATCAGGCGGGCCGGAGCAGTTCTTC.

There are a few counts of this clone. Other DNA sequences from this sample encode an identical CDR3 as well. The gene calls are TRBV28 and TRBJ1-2; D remains ambiguous. Trimming took off 2 bases at V and 2 bases at J, with 6 bases between the two ends. This CDR3 region has 13 residues. CDR1 and CDR2 from the germline V gene are MDHEN and SYDVKM. This CDR3 reads CASSLGQNYGYTF. CDR3 DNA sequence: TGTGCCAGCAGTTTAGGGCAGAACTATGGCTACACCTTC.

The CDR3 region has the DNA TGTGCCAGCAGGCTGGACAGGGGGACATACACCGGGGAGCTGTTTTTT. This gives the protein CASRLDRGTYTGELFF. This sequence joins TRBV7-9 and TRBJ2-2; 10 bases map to TRBD1. Germline CDR1 is SEHNR and CDR2 is FQNEAQ (reference sequence). The J segment lost 3 bases and the V segment lost 6 bases, leaving 7 bases of the junction unmatched. The CDR3 loop spans 16 amino acids.

Turning to this clone: Different DNA sequences within this sample yield the same CDR3. The V gene is TRBV18, the J gene TRBJ2-3, with a tentative D call TRBD2 (5 bases). V was pared by 0 bases and J by 2 bases, with 6 bases between. Germline V lookup: CDR1 KGHSH, CDR2 LQKENI. CDR3 length equals 14 residues. The CDR3 is CASSPPGLTDTQYF. The DNA of the CDR3 is TGTGCCAGCTCACCACCTGGACTCACAGATACGCAGTATTTT.

The chain employs TRBV28 and TRBJ2-5; 7 bases align to TRBD1. The trim removed 3 bases at V and 5 bases at J, leaving 9 bases unmatched. CDR3 length equals 15 residues. Per germline, CDR1 MDHEN and CDR2 SYDVKM. The CDR3 sequence: CASSFQGVTEETQYF. Here the CDR3 DNA reads TGTGCCAGCAGTTTTCAGGGGGTTACGGAGGAGACCCAGTACTTC.

This chain links TRBV19 with TRBJ2-7; TRBD2 matches at 8 bases. This CDR3 has 14 residues. Per the germline V gene, CDR1 is LNHDA and CDR2 is SQIVND (reference sequence). Unmatched junction bases numbered 7, after V lost 3 bases and J lost 6 bases. For the CDR3, the DNA is TGTGCCAGTAGTATTAGCGGGATCCCCTCCGAGCAGTACTTC. This sequence encodes CASSISGIPSEQYF.

The V call is TRBV10-2, the J call TRBJ1-3, with D unclear. CDR3 length equals 15 residues. CDR1 is WSHSY, CDR2 SAAADI, per germline. V was cut by 3 bases and J by 0 bases, with 9 bases left in between. The CDR3 here is CASSDGTLSGNTIYF. DNA for the CDR3: TGCGCCAGCAGTGACGGAACACTCTCTGGAAACACCATATATTTT.

The chain links TRBV6-1 to TRBJ2-2; the D call may be TRBD1 or TRBD2 (5 bases each). CDR3 length: 14 residues. V lost 2 bases and J 7 bases, leaving 11 bases between the germline ends. CDR1 is MNHNS and CDR2 is SASEGT in the germline V gene. DNA for the CDR3: TGTGCCAGCAGTGAATCAGGGAGTTTCGGGGAGCTGTTTTTT. Protein sequence: CASSESGSFGELFF.

On this clone: Other nucleotide sequences from this sample produce the same CDR3. The chain has TRBV19 and TRBJ2-5; weak D call: TRBD2 (6 bases). Germline V gene sequence: CDR1 LNHDA, CDR2 SQIVND (reference sequence). The CDR3 contains 14 residues. V lost 5 bases to trimming and J lost 5 bases, with 15 bases between them. CDR3 loop: CASSRGTGGETQYF. The DNA of the CDR3 is TGTGCCAGTAGTCGCGGGACGGGTGGGGAGACCCAGTACTTC.

The rearrangement uses TRBV19 and TRBJ1-1; D gene ambiguous. Germline CDR1 and CDR2: LNHDA and SQIVND (reference sequence). V gave up 1 base and J gave up 1 base, with 7 bases separating them. The length of the CDR3 is 14 residues. The CDR3 spells CASSIGGENTEAFF. Written as DNA, the CDR3 is TGTGCCAGTAGTATAGGAGGCGAGAACACTGAAGCTTTCTTT.

Comment on this clone: A read error may account for a junction end that differs from germline. At the DNA level, this CDR3 is encoded by other sequences in the same sample as well. V usage is TRBV18 and J usage is TRBJ1-6, with 7 bases matching TRBD1. Per germline, CDR1 KGHSH and CDR2 LQKENI. The CDR3 covers 18 residues. CDR3 protein: CASSPPGQNARGDSPLHF. As DNA, the CDR3 is TGTGCCAGCTCGCCACCGGGACAGAACGCCCGTGGGGATTCACCCCTCCACTTT.

The V call is TRBV7-3, the J call TRBJ1-6; D uncertain. V lost 5 bases and J lost 9, with 20 bases in between. Germline loops: CDR1 SGHTA, CDR2 FQGTGA. The CDR3 contains 16 residues. CDR3 coding DNA: TGTGCCAGCAGCCCTACATCCCCGTCAGGCCGTTCACCCCTCCACTTT. Its translation: CASSPTSPSGRSPLHF.

In its sample, this clone was seen once. The rearrangement uses TRBV19 and TRBJ2-3, with 7 bases identical to TRBD1. Trimming at V came to 5 bases and at J to 5 bases, leaving 7 bases not matched to a gene. Germline V gene data show CDR1 as LNHDA and CDR2 as SQIVND (reference sequence). The CDR3 runs 14 residues. The DNA for the CDR3 is TGTGCCAGTAGTCCCCAGGGGGAAATAGATACGCAGTATTTT. It yields the protein CASSPQGEIDTQYF. The full variable domain, rest sourced from reference TRBV19 and TRBJ2-3, is DGGITQSPKYLFRKEGQNVTLSCEQNLNHDAMYWYRQDPGQGLRLIYYSQIVNDFQKGDIAEGYSVSREKKESFPLTVTSAQKNPTAFYLCASSPQGEIDTQYFGPGTRLTVL.

V is TRBV6-5 and J is TRBJ2-2; no definite D call. V lost 6 bases and J 6 bases, leaving 11 bases between the germline ends. The CDR3 contains 13 residues. Germline V lookup: CDR1 MNHEY, CDR2 SVGAGI. The CDR3 coding sequence is TGTGCCAGCAGGTTCGGCGTCGCCGGGGAGCTGTTTTTT. Its translation: CASRFGVAGELFF.

The rearrangement links TRBV14 to TRBJ1-4; 7 nucleotides match TRBD1. This CDR3 comprises 14 residues. Looked up from germline, CDR1 is SGHDN and CDR2 is FVKESK. The junction had 6 bases not matched to a gene; V was cut back by 4 bases and J by 7 bases. CDR3 DNA: TGTGCCAGCAGCCCGAACAGGGGCGGTGAAAAACTGTTTTTT. This encodes CASSPNRGGEKLFF.

The chain is built from TRBV19 and TRBJ2-1, with D tentatively TRBD2 (5 bases). The V gene's germline CDR1 is LNHDA and CDR2 SQIVND (reference sequence). The CDR3 sequence is 12 residues long. V was pared by 3 bases and J by 8 bases, with 8 bases between. CDR3 loop: CASSIVGDEQFF. CDR3 coding DNA: TGTGCCAGTAGTATTGTGGGAGATGAGCAGTTCTTC.